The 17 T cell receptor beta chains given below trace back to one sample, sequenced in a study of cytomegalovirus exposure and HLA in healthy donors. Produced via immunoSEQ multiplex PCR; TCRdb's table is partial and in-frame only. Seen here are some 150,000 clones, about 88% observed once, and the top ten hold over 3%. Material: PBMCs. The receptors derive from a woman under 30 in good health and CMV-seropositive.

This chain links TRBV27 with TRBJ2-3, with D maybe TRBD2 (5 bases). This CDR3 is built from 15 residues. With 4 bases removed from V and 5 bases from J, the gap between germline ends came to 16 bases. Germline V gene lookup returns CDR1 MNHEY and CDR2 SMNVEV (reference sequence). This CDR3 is CASSSIVAPGDTQYF. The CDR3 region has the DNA TGTGCCAGCAGTTCGATTGTAGCGCCGGGAGATACGCAGTATTTT.

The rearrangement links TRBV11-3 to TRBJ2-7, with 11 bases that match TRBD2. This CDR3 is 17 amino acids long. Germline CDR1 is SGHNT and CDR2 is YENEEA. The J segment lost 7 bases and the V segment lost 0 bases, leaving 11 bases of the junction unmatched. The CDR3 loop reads CASSLDQISGRAGEQYF. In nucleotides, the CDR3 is TGTGCCAGCAGCTTAGATCAAATTAGCGGGAGGGCCGGGGAGCAGTACTTC.

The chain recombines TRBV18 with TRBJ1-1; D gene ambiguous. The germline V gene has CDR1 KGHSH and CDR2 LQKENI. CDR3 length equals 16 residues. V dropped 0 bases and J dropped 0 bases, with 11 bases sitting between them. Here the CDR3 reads CASSPPSQTMNTEAFF. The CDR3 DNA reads TGTGCCAGCTCACCACCCTCACAGACTATGAACACTGAAGCTTTCTTT.

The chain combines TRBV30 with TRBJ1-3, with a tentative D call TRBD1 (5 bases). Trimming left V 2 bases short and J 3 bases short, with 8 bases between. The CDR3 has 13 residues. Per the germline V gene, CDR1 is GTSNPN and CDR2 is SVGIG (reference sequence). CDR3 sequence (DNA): TGTGCCTGGAGTCAGACAGATGGAAACACCATATATTTT. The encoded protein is CAWSQTDGNTIYF.

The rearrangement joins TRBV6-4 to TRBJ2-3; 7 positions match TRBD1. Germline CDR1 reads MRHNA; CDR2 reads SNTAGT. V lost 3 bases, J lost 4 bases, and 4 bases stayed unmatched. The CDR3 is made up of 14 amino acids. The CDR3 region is CASSERQGPDTQYF. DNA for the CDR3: TGTGCCAGCAGTGAAAGACAGGGCCCAGATACGCAGTATTTT.

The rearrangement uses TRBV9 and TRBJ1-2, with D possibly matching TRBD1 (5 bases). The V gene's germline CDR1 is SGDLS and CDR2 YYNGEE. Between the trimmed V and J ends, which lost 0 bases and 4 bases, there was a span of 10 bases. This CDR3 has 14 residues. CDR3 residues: CASSVVGQSYGYTF. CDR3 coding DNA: TGTGCCAGCAGCGTAGTCGGACAATCCTATGGCTACACCTTC.

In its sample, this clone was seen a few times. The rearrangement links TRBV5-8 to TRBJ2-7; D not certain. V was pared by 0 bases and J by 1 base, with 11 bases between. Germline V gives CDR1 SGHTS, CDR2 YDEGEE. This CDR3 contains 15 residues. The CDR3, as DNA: TGTGCCAGCAGCTTGGCGGCAGGCCTTTCCTACGAGCAGTACTTC. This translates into CASSLAAGLSYEQYF. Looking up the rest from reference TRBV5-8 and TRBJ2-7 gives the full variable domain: EAGVTQSPTHLIKTRGQQATLRCSPISGHTSVYWYQQALGLGLQFLLWYDEGEERNRGNFPPRFSGRQFPNYSSELNVNALELEDSALYLCASSLAAGLSYEQYFGPGTRLTVT.

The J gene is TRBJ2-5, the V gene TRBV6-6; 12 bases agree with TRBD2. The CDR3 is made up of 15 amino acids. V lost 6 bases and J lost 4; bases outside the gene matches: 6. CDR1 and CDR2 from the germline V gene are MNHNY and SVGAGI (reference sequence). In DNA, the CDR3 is TGTGCCAGCAGCCTCGGACTAGCGGGACGAGAGACCCAGTACTTC. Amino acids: CASSLGLAGRETQYF.

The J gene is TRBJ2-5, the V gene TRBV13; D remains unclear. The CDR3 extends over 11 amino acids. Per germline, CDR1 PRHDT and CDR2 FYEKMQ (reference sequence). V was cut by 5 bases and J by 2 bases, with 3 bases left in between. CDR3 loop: CASSLQETQYF. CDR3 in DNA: TGTGCCAGCAGCCTACAAGAGACCCAGTACTTC.

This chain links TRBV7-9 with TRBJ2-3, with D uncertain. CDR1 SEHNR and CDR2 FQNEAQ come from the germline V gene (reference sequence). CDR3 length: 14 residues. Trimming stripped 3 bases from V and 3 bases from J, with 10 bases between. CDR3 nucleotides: TGTGCCAGCAGCTTTCTGAGCGAAACAGATACGCAGTATTTT. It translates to CASSFLSETDTQYF.

The CDR3: CAIQGHLYEQYF. The CDR3 DNA reads as TGTGCCATACAGGGTCATCTCTACGAGCAGTACTTC. This chain links TRBV21-1 with TRBJ2-7; no check of the table's D call, TRBD1, against the DNA was made. TRBV21-1 counts as a pseudogene. CDR3 length: 12 amino acids.

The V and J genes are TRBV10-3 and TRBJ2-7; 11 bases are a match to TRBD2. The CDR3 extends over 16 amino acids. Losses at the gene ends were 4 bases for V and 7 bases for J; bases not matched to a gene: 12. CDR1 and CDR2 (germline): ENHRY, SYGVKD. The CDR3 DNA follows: TGTGCCATCAGTGGGGCTAGCGGGAGGATGTCGAGGGAGCAGTACTTC. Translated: CAISGASGRMSREQYF.

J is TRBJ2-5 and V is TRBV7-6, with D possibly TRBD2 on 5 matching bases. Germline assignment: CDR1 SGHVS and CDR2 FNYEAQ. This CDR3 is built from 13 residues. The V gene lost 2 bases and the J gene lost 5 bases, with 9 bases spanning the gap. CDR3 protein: CASSLLASETQYF. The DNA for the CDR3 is TGTGCCAGCAGCTTACTAGCTTCTGAGACCCAGTACTTC.

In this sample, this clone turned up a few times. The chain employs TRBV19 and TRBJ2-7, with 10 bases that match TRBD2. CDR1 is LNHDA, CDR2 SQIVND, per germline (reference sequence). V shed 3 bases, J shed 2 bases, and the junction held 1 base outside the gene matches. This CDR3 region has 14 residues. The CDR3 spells CASSIGLAAYEQYF. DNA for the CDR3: TGTGCCAGTAGTATCGGACTAGCGGCCTACGAGCAGTACTTC.

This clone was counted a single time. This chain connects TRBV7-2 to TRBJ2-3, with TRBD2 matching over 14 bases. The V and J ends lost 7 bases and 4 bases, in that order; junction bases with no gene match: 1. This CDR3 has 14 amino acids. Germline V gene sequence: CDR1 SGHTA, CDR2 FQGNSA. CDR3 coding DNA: TGTGCCAGCAAGGGACTAGCGGGAGCAGATACGCAGTATTTT. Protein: CASKGLAGADTQYF.

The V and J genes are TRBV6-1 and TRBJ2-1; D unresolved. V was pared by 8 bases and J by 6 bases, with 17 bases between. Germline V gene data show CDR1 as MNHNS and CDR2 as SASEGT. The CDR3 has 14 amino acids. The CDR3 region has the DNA TGTGCCAGCTGGTACCCCAGAAGTATCAATGAGCAGTTCTTC. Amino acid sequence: CASWYPRSINEQFF.

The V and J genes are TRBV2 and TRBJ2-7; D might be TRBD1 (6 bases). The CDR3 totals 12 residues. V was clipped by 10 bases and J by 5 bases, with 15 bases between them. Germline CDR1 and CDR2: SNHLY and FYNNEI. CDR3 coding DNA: TGTGCCACCCAGGGGTTTTCGGACGAGCAGTACTTC. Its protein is CATQGFSDEQYF.